This T cell receptor beta chain is from a study of CD8+ T cells in alopecia areata. Study-wide findings and caveats: There were also resident alphabeta T cells of normal skin sequenced in scalp samples.

Treatment defined: oral pan-JAK inhibitor, 5-10 mg twice daily. Per the germline V gene, CDR1 is SGHVS and CDR2 is FQNEAQ. This CDR3 has 18 amino acids. Trimming at V came to 6 bases and at J to 0 bases, leaving 11 bases not matched to a gene. Reverse transcription of extracted RNA yielded cDNA, which provided the sequencing template. Some clones are missing from TCRdb's copy, which holds only in-frame ones; the method was immunoSEQ multiplex PCR. The sample yields some 170,000 clones, 50% to 75% seen once. Points on this clone: No antigen is known for it.

This sample comprised CD4+ T cells sorted from blood, obtained at approximately week 55, from a patient treated with tofacitinib. The TCR originated in a human donor with alopecia areata. V is TRBV7-8 and J is TRBJ2-6; 7 nucleotides match TRBD1. The CDR3 region is CASSPPGQLISGANVLTF. As DNA, the CDR3 is TGTGCCAGCAGTCCCCCGGGACAGTTAATCTCTGGGGCCAACGTCCTGACTTTC.